The 25 T cell receptor beta chains below come from one sample, sequenced in a study of OX40 agonist ivuxolimab in advanced cancers. TCRdb keeps only in-frame clones here, not all; method: immunoSEQ multiplex PCR. Among approximately 35,000 clones listed, around 85% were seen once. The specimen comprised CD4+ or CD8+ T cells sorted from blood, sampled in a trial of the OX40 agonist ivuxolimab. These receptors were collected from an adult with an advanced solid tumor such as melanoma, head and neck, liver or kidney cancer.

This chain connects TRBV7-9 to TRBJ1-1, with TRBD1 identical over 7 bases. This CDR3 is built from 14 residues. Germline values: CDR1 SEHNR, CDR2 FQNEAQ (reference sequence). The ends lost 5 bases at V and 1 base at J; junction bases unmatched: 4. The CDR3 protein is CASSARDRNTEAFF. In DNA, the CDR3 is TGTGCCAGCAGCGCCCGGGACAGGAACACTGAAGCTTTCTTT.

This sequence joins TRBV7-9 and TRBJ1-2; D may be TRBD1 (5 bases). V was cut by 4 bases and J by 4 bases, with 13 bases left in between. The CDR3 consists of 14 residues. Germline V CDR1 and CDR2: SEHNR, FQNEAQ (reference sequence). CDR3 region: CASSYLTEIYGYTF. CDR3 coding DNA: TGTGCCAGCAGCTATCTGACAGAGATCTATGGCTACACCTTC. The variable domain in full, with the rest retrieved from reference TRBV7-9 and TRBJ1-2, is DTGVSQNPRHKITKRGQNVTFRCDPISEHNRLYWYRQTLGQGPEFLTYFQNEAQLEKSRLLSDRFSAERPKGSFSTLEIQRTEQGDSAMYLCASSYLTEIYGYTFGSGTRLTVV.

The V call is TRBV5-4, the J call TRBJ2-2, with a possible D match to TRBD2 (7 bases). CDR1 and CDR2 (germline): SGHNT, YYREEE (reference sequence). The CDR3 totals 13 residues. Between the trimmed V and J ends, which lost 3 bases and 8 bases, there was a span of 11 bases. This CDR3 is CASSSGGWGELFF. Written as DNA, the CDR3 is TGTGCCAGCAGCTCGGGGGGCTGGGGGGAGCTGTTTTTT.

The genes are TRBV6-4 and TRBJ1-2; no clear D. Germline V CDR1 and CDR2: MRHNA, SNTAGT. V gave up 0 bases and J gave up 4 bases, with 12 bases separating them. This CDR3 region has 15 residues. The DNA for the CDR3 is TGTGCCAGCAGTGACTCGGCCTACTCCCTCTATGGCTACACCTTC. Protein sequence: CASSDSAYSLYGYTF.

V and J are TRBV19 and TRBJ2-7; D uncertain. Germline CDR1 reads LNHDA; CDR2 reads SQIVND (reference sequence). The V end lost 1 base, the J end lost 2 bases, and 9 bases lay between the germline ends. The CDR3 has 14 residues. This CDR3 is CASSIGPGPYEQYF. The DNA of the CDR3 is TGTGCCAGTAGTATAGGGCCAGGACCCTACGAGCAGTACTTC. Variable domain in full (rest from reference TRBV19 and TRBJ2-7): DGGITQSPKYLFRKEGQNVTLSCEQNLNHDAMYWYRQDPGQGLRLIYYSQIVNDFQKGDIAEGYSVSREKKESFPLTVTSAQKNPTAFYLCASSIGPGPYEQYFGPGTRLTVT.

This chain joins TRBV5-1 and TRBJ2-7, with D possibly being TRBD1 or TRBD2 (5 bases each). The germline V gene has CDR1 SGHRS and CDR2 YFSETQ. Trimming took 0 bases from V and 2 from J, leaving 12 bases between them. The CDR3 has 15 amino acids. The CDR3 nucleotides read TGCGCCAGCAGCTTGGGGGGGAGTCGCCCCTACGAGCAGTACTTC. Protein sequence: CASSLGGSRPYEQYF.

The J gene is TRBJ2-7, the V gene TRBV2, with a weak D call TRBD1 (6 bases). The CDR3 runs 14 residues. Germline CDR1 and CDR2: SNHLY and FYNNEI. Trimming removed 6 bases at V and 3 bases at J, with 15 bases between. The DNA of the CDR3 is TGTGCCAGCAGCTTTTCGACAGGCCACTACGAGCAGTACTTC. This sequence encodes CASSFSTGHYEQYF.

The chain couples TRBV7-2 to TRBJ2-1; 13 nucleotides align to TRBD2. Germline CDR1 reads SGHTA; CDR2 reads FQGNSA. The CDR3 extends over 18 amino acids. The ends lost 1 base at V and 6 bases at J; junction bases unmatched: 9. The CDR3 DNA is TGTGCCAGCAGCTTAGTGACTAGCGGGGGGTACCCCAGCAATGAGCAGTTCTTC. Protein product: CASSLVTSGGYPSNEQFF.

The genes are TRBV18 and TRBJ1-6; TRBD1 is a possible D gene (6 bases). The V end was cut by 6 bases, the J end by 8 bases, with 17 bases between. CDR1 is KGHSH, CDR2 LQKENI, per germline. CDR3 size: 15 residues. CDR3 sequence (DNA): TGTGCCAGCTCCCCAGGGACACCCGGTGATTCACCCCTCCACTTT. This translates into CASSPGTPGDSPLHF.

The count of this clone is one. The chain combines TRBV5-1 with TRBJ2-2; no reliable D call. The CDR3 is 14 residues long. Germline V gene sequence: CDR1 SGHRS, CDR2 YFSETQ. The V end lost 0 bases, the J end lost 4 bases, and 7 bases lay between the germline ends. CDR3 nucleotides: TGCGCCAGCAGCTTGGGGTTAGTCACCGGGGAGCTGTTTTTT. This encodes CASSLGLVTGELFF.

CDR3 in amino acids: CASSSGRSNEKLFF. CDR3 coding DNA: TGTGCCAGCAGCTCCGGACGGTCTAATGAAAAACTGTTTTTT. The V and J genes are TRBV5-6 and TRBJ1-4; no definite D call. Germline loops: CDR1 SGHDT, CDR2 YYEEEE. Trimming shortened V by 3 bases and J by 3 bases, and 9 bases separated the two germline ends. The CDR3 is 14 amino acids.

The chain has TRBV30 and TRBJ2-7; 10 nucleotides align to TRBD1. The CDR3 runs to 14 residues. Looked up from germline, CDR1 is GTSNPN and CDR2 is SVGIG (reference sequence). The trim removed 4 bases at V and 5 bases at J, leaving 8 bases unmatched. The CDR3 DNA is TGTGCCTGGAAAACCGGGACAGGGGACCACGAGCAGTACTTC. Its protein is CAWKTGTGDHEQYF.

V and J are TRBV5-4 and TRBJ2-3; 9 bases line up with TRBD2. The V and J ends lost 1 base and 3 bases, in that order; junction bases with no gene match: 6. The CDR3 has 16 amino acids. Per the germline V gene, CDR1 is SGHNT and CDR2 is YYREEE (reference sequence). CDR3 residues: CASSLSAGGPTDTQYF. In DNA, the CDR3 is TGTGCCAGCAGCTTGAGTGCGGGGGGGCCTACAGATACGCAGTATTTT.

V usage is TRBV29-1 and J usage is TRBJ1-1, with 8 bases aligning to TRBD1. Germline V lookup: CDR1 SQVTM, CDR2 ANQGSEA. The CDR3 contains 14 residues. V was pared by 4 bases and J by 4 bases, with 8 bases of the junction left unmatched. The CDR3 reads CSVVQGASSTEAFF. The DNA of the CDR3 is TGCAGCGTTGTCCAGGGGGCAAGTTCCACTGAAGCTTTCTTT.

The chain combines TRBV28 with TRBJ2-7, with D possibly TRBD2 on 7 matching bases. Germline CDR1 is MDHEN and CDR2 is SYDVKM. This CDR3 spans 14 amino acids. The V end lost 2 bases, the J end lost 6 bases, and 14 bases lay between the germline ends. The CDR3 DNA sequence: TGTGCCAGCAGTTTAAGGGGGGGGAGAGGCGAGCAGTACTTC. Protein: CASSLRGGRGEQYF.

This clone appeared a single time. V gene TRBV5-4 combines with J gene TRBJ2-1, with 7 bases matching TRBD1. V shed 4 bases and J 5 bases; nucleotides not matched to a gene: 9. Germline CDR1 SGHNT, CDR2 YYREEE (reference sequence). CDR3 length: 15 amino acids. The CDR3 spells CASSRPGQEHNEQFF. The CDR3 region has the DNA TGTGCCAGCAGCCGCCCAGGACAGGAACACAATGAGCAGTTCTTC. Full variable domain (rest looked up from reference TRBV5-4 and TRBJ2-1): ETGVTQSPTHLIKTRGQQVTLRCSSQSGHNTVSWYQQALGQGPQFIFQYYREEENGRGNFPPRFSGLQFPNYSSELNVNALELDDSALYLCASSRPGQEHNEQFFGPGTRLTVL.

The gene calls are TRBV4-1 and TRBJ2-7; D not resolved. The V end lost 1 base, the J end lost 2 bases, and 12 bases lay between the germline ends. The CDR3 has 15 amino acids. CDR1 is MGHRA and CDR2 is YSYEKL in the germline V gene. CDR3 protein: CASSQVTHMAYEQYF. CDR3 in DNA: TGCGCCAGCAGCCAAGTCACCCACATGGCCTACGAGCAGTACTTC.

In this sample, this clone turned up a few times. V is TRBV7-6 and J is TRBJ1-1; 8 bases align to TRBD1. The V segment lost 5 bases and the J segment 4 bases; nucleotides outside the gene matches: 9. This CDR3 has 15 residues. Per the germline V gene, CDR1 is SGHVS and CDR2 is FNYEAQ. The CDR3: CASSIDRGEGTEAFF. The CDR3 DNA reads as TGTGCCAGCAGCATCGACAGGGGCGAGGGCACTGAAGCTTTCTTT.

This chain links TRBV5-1 with TRBJ2-1, with 10 bases matching TRBD2. After removal of 1 base from V and 5 bases from J, the junction contained 6 bases not matched to a gene. CDR1 and CDR2 (germline): SGHRS, YFSETQ. The CDR3 sequence is 16 residues long. The CDR3 is CASSLSASGGDNEQFF. The CDR3 nucleotides are TGCGCCAGCAGCTTGAGCGCTAGCGGGGGAGACAATGAGCAGTTCTTC.

Only a few counts were recorded for this clone. The chain joins TRBV6-1 to TRBJ1-1; D is uncertain. This CDR3 has 10 residues. CDR1 and CDR2 from the germline V gene are MNHNS and SASEGT. V was trimmed by 5 bases and J by 10 bases, leaving 8 bases between them. The CDR3 nucleotides read TGTGCCAGCAGTCGACACGTAGCTTTCTTT. Translating it yields CASSRHVAFF.

The chain couples TRBV18 to TRBJ2-5; TRBD2 agrees at 11 bases. J gave up 4 bases and V 6 bases, and 7 bases lay outside the gene matches. The V gene's germline CDR1 is KGHSH and CDR2 LQKENI. CDR3 size: 15 residues. In DNA, the CDR3 is TGTGCCAGCTCGACAGCACTAGCGGGGGTAGAGACCCAGTACTTC. This codes for CASSTALAGVETQYF.

The rearrangement uses TRBV28 and TRBJ2-7, with D maybe TRBD2 (5 bases). The germline V and J ends were trimmed by 3 bases and 0 bases, with 12 bases remaining between them. The CDR3 spans 15 residues. Germline V lookup: CDR1 MDHEN, CDR2 SYDVKM. The CDR3 DNA follows: TGTGCCAGCAGTTTTCGGGGATCCAACTCCTACGAGCAGTACTTC. This gives the protein CASSFRGSNSYEQYF.

The chain is built from TRBV7-2 and TRBJ2-5; D is perhaps TRBD2 (6 bases). CDR3 length: 12 amino acids. V lost 5 bases and J 2 bases, leaving 6 bases between the germline ends. The germline V gene has CDR1 SGHTA and CDR2 FQGNSA. The CDR3 DNA reads TGTGCCAGCAGCCGGGGGCAAGAGACCCAGTACTTC. Its translation is CASSRGQETQYF.

This CDR3 is CASSILLGGPGYTF. The CDR3 nucleotides are TGTGCCAGTAGTATCCTTCTAGGGGGCCCTGGCTACACCTTC. The J gene is TRBJ1-2, the V gene TRBV19; 7 positions match TRBD1. The CDR3 length is 14 residues. The germline CDR1 and CDR2 sequences are LNHDA and SQIVND (reference sequence). V dropped 3 bases and J dropped 7; count of bases not matched to a gene: 8.

This clone was detected only once. V gene TRBV5-1 combines with J gene TRBJ1-1; tentatively, D is TRBD1 (5 bases). Trimming shortened V by 4 bases and J by 1 base, and 11 bases separated the two germline ends. Germline V gene sequence: CDR1 SGHRS, CDR2 YFSETQ. This CDR3 is 14 amino acids long. CDR3 in amino acids: CASSKDRPNTEAFF. CDR3 DNA: TGCGCCAGCAGCAAAGACAGACCGAACACTGAAGCTTTCTTT.